This T cell receptor beta chain was documented in a study of cytomegalovirus exposure and HLA in healthy donors. Both 60 Vbeta primers and 13 Jbeta primers went into the PCR. Clones were sequenced by immunoSEQ multiplex PCR, and TCRdb holds only the in-frame ones, with some missing. The data contain about 110,000 clones, approximately 85% of them singletons. Material for sequencing was PBMCs. This clonotype originated in a man aged 50-60 years in good health and CMV-seronegative.

For the CDR3, the DNA is TGTGCCAGCAGTGACTTGACCAGCGGGGTCGGCACAGATACGCAGTATTTT. The encoded protein is CASSDLTSGVGTDTQYF. The V call is TRBV25-1, the J call TRBJ2-3; 7 bases agree with TRBD2. V shed 3 bases and J 1 base; nucleotides not matched to a gene: 10. Per germline, CDR1 MGHDK and CDR2 SYGVNS. CDR3 length: 17 amino acids.